This T cell receptor beta chain was sequenced in a study of cytomegalovirus exposure and HLA in healthy donors. Study information: Of the donors genotyped, approximately 410 in all, about 81% fell in the Caucasian-associated ancestry cluster.

Primers: 60 Vbeta forward and 13 Jbeta reverse. The protocol was immunoSEQ multiplex PCR, while the TCRdb copy is restricted to in-frame clones and leaves out a portion. The sample gives 150,000 to 200,000 clones, approximately 70% of which show up once; 1.8% is in the top ten. The TCR sequence derives from a woman in her 30s in good health and CMV-seronegative. Source material: PBMCs.

CDR3 in DNA: TGTGCCAGCAGACGGGGGGGGCCCCAGGGGACTGAAGCTTTCTTT. Encoded protein: CASRRGGPQGTEAFF. The chain carries TRBV5-5 and TRBJ1-1; D is perhaps TRBD1 (6 bases). Germline V gene data show CDR1 as SGHKS and CDR2 as YYEKEE (reference sequence). The CDR3 has 15 amino acids. Trimming cost V 5 bases and J 5 bases, with 19 bases left between them.